This T cell receptor (beta chain) comes out of a study of early T cells in non-severe SARS-CoV-2 infection. Study in general: Bulk RNA from unsorted whole blood was sequenced; chains were unpaired.

The CDR3 loop spans 14 amino acids. V lost 8 bases and J 2 bases, leaving 16 bases between the germline ends. The germline gives CDR1 MNHNY, CDR2 SVGAGI (reference sequence). Attachment of unique molecular identifiers to individual cDNA molecules was performed. MiXCR, applied by TCRdb to the 5' RACE reads, yields one record per CDR3 protein. The sample has roughly 40,000 distinct CDR3 sequences; 5.9% are singletons. Study findings and constraints: The VDJdb matching leaned toward anti-spike CD8 responses and overlooked private and CD4 specificities.

There are many counts of this clonotype. Its antigen remains unknown. The source is an adult who was a healthcare worker with PCR-confirmed SARS-CoV-2 infection or an uninfected control (not recorded which). The sample taken for sequencing was whole blood. The gene calls are TRBV6-6 and TRBJ2-7; D may be TRBD2 (6 bases). CDR3 nucleotide sequence: TGTGCCAGCCTCGAGCGGGCTGGCACCTACGAGCAGTACTTC. Translating it yields CASLERAGTYEQYF.